Each of the 13 T cell receptor beta chains below was sequenced from the same sample in a study of cytomegalovirus exposure and HLA in healthy donors. Primers: 60 Vbeta forward and 13 Jbeta reverse. TCRdb keeps only in-frame clones here, not all; method: immunoSEQ multiplex PCR. The sample shows roughly 140,000 clones, around 72% of them seen only once. What was sequenced was PBMCs. Source of these receptors: a man aged 35 to 55 in good health and CMV-seronegative.

This chain connects TRBV19 to TRBJ2-5, with 7 bases aligning to TRBD1. The J call may be faulty, since TRBJ2-7 better matches the DNA end. This CDR3 contains 14 residues. Looked up from germline, CDR1 is LNHDA and CDR2 is SQIVND (reference sequence). The CDR3 here is CASKQGDSSYEQYF. As DNA, the CDR3 is TGTGCCAGTAAGCAGGGGGATAGCTCCTACGAGCAGTACTTC.

The rearrangement joins TRBV5-1 to TRBJ2-3; TRBD2 agrees at 13 bases. This CDR3 spans 18 amino acids. CDR1 and CDR2 (germline): SGHRS, YFSETQ. Trimming cost V 1 base and J 1 base; bases outside gene matches: 6. CDR3 region: CASSLLGLAGLGTDTQYF. In DNA, the CDR3 is TGCGCCAGCAGCTTGTTGGGACTAGCGGGGCTAGGCACAGATACGCAGTATTTT.

This clone was counted between two and nine times. The chain couples TRBV7-2 to TRBJ2-4; TRBD2 might be the D (6 bases). Germline V gene data show CDR1 as SGHTA and CDR2 as FQGNSA. The CDR3 length is 14 residues. Trimming removed 2 bases at V and 9 bases at J, with 14 bases between. The CDR3 protein is CASSLRGTGGIQYF. As DNA, the CDR3 is TGTGCCAGCAGCTTACGGGGGACCGGTGGCATTCAGTACTTC.

In its sample, this clone was seen a few times. The rearrangement joins TRBV4-1 to TRBJ2-7, with D possibly TRBD2 on 5 matching bases. The CDR3 sequence is 15 residues long. Germline CDR1 is MGHRA and CDR2 is YSYEKL. Deletions cut 2 bases from V and 0 bases from J, with 11 bases between. The CDR3 is CASSQFGLGSYEQYF. DNA of the CDR3: TGCGCCAGCAGCCAATTTGGACTTGGCTCCTACGAGCAGTACTTC.

Only one count was recorded for this clone. The chain is built from TRBV12-5 and TRBJ1-1; D possibly corresponds to TRBD1 (6 bases). Trimming took 3 bases from V and 5 from J, leaving 13 bases between them. The CDR3 consists of 14 residues. CDR1 LGHNT and CDR2 FRNRAP come from the germline V gene. The CDR3 spells CASGFGRGGTEAFF. CDR3 nucleotide sequence: TGTGCTAGTGGTTTTGGCAGGGGTGGTACTGAAGCTTTCTTT. Drawing the rest from reference TRBV12-5 and TRBJ1-1, the complete variable domain is DARVTQTPRHKVTEMGQEVTMRCQPILGHNTVFWYRQTMMQGLELLAYFRNRAPLDDSGMPKDRFSAEMPDATLATLKIQPSEPRDSAVYFCASGFGRGGTEAFFGQGTRLTVV.

The genes are TRBV15 and TRBJ1-2, with D maybe TRBD1 (5 bases). V lost 0 bases and J lost 8, with 16 bases in between. CDR3 length: 15 amino acids. Germline assignment: CDR1 LNHNV and CDR2 YYDKDF (reference sequence). The CDR3 DNA reads TGTGCCACCAGCAGAGATCGAGAAACAGGTCGGGGCTACACCTTC. It codes for CATSRDRETGRGYTF.

The rearrangement links TRBV5-1 to TRBJ1-1, with 8 bases that match TRBD1. Unmatched junction bases numbered 8, after V lost 4 bases and J lost 0 bases. Germline CDR1 and CDR2: SGHRS and YFSETQ. This CDR3 has 16 amino acids. CDR3 amino acids: CASSLGDRTMNTEAFF. The CDR3 DNA reads as TGCGCCAGCAGCCTCGGGGACAGGACCATGAACACTGAAGCTTTCTTT. The full variable domain, in which reference TRBV5-1 and TRBJ1-1 provide the parts outside the CDR3, is KAGVTQTPRYLIKTRGQQVTLSCSPISGHRSVSWYQQTPGQGLQFLFEYFSETQRNKGNFPGRFSGRQFSNSRSEMNVSTLELGDSALYLCASSLGDRTMNTEAFFGQGTRLTVV.

The CDR3 sequence: CASSLSRRGNQPQHF. In DNA form, the CDR3 reads TGTGCCAGCAGTTTATCTCGCAGGGGCAATCAGCCCCAGCATTTT. V usage is TRBV28 and J usage is TRBJ1-5; tentative D call: TRBD1 (5 bases). V was cut by 1 base and J by 2 bases, with 9 bases left in between. Germline V gives CDR1 MDHEN, CDR2 SYDVKM. The CDR3 loop spans 15 amino acids.

This chain joins TRBV6-6 and TRBJ2-7; D remains unclear. The CDR3 has 11 residues. Germline CDR1 MNHNY, CDR2 SVGAGI (reference sequence). V gave up 2 bases and J gave up 3 bases, with 2 bases separating them. Here the CDR3 DNA reads TGTGCCAGCAGTTACCGCTACGAGCAGTACTTC. This codes for CASSYRYEQYF.

This clone was seen a handful of times. This chain joins TRBV10-2 and TRBJ2-5; 8 nucleotides agree with TRBD2. The germline CDR1 and CDR2 sequences are WSHSY and SAAADI. The CDR3 covers 15 residues. With V trimmed by 6 bases and J by 5 bases, 11 bases remained unmatched. CDR3 DNA: TGCGCCAGCAGGGACAATAGCGGGGTAGGGGAGACCCAGTACTTC. This codes for CASRDNSGVGETQYF.

The chain carries TRBV5-4 and TRBJ2-2; 10 bases align to TRBD1. The V gene's germline CDR1 is SGHNT and CDR2 YYREEE (reference sequence). The CDR3 consists of 16 residues. Germline trimming cut 4 bases from V and 0 bases from J; bases unmatched to any gene: 3. This chain's CDR3 is CASSRDRGSNTGELFF. The CDR3 DNA is TGTGCCAGCAGCCGGGACAGGGGCTCGAACACCGGGGAGCTGTTTTTT.

J is TRBJ2-3 and V is TRBV25-1; 9 bases line up with TRBD1. The V gene's germline CDR1 is MGHDK and CDR2 SYGVNS. Germline trimming cut 7 bases from V and 5 bases from J; bases unmatched to any gene: 13. The CDR3 has 16 amino acids. The CDR3, as DNA: TGTGCCAGCACCTTCAGCCTAGGACAGGGGTTAGATACGCAGTATTTT. Translation: CASTFSLGQGLDTQYF.

V usage is TRBV6-5 and J usage is TRBJ1-2, with D possibly TRBD1 on 5 matching bases. CDR1 is MNHEY and CDR2 is SVGAGI in the germline V gene. The V and J ends lost 2 bases and 0 bases respectively, with 7 bases between them. The CDR3 consists of 14 residues. The CDR3 nucleotides are TGTGCCAGCAGTTACGACAGTGCTAACTATGGCTACACCTTC. Its protein is CASSYDSANYGYTF.